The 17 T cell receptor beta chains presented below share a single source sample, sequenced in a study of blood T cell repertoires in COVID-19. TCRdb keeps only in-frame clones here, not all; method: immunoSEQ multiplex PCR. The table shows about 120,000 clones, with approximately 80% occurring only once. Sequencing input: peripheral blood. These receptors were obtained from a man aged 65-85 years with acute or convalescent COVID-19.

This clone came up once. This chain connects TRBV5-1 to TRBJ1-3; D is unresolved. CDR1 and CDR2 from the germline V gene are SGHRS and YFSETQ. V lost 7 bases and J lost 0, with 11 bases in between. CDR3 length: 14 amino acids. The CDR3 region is CASAERDSGNTIYF. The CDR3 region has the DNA TGCGCCAGCGCCGAACGAGACTCTGGAAACACCATATATTTT.

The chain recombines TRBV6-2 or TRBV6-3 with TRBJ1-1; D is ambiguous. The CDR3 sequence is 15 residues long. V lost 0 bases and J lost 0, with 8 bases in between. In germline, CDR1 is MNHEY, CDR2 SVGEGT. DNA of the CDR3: TGTGCCAGCAGTTACTCTCCAGGCATGAACACTGAAGCTTTCTTT. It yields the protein CASSYSPGMNTEAFF.

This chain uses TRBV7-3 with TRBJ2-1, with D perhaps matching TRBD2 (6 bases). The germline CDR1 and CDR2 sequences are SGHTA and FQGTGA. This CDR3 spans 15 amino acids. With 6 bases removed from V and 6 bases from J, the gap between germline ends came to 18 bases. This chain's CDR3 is CASSSGLPLANEQFF. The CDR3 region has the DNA TGTGCCAGCAGTTCGGGACTCCCTTTAGCCAATGAGCAGTTCTTC. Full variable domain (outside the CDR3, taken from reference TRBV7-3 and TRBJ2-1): GAGVSQTPSNKVTEKGKYVELRCDPISGHTALYWYRQSLGQGPEFLIYFQGTGAADDSGLPNDRFFAVRPEGSVSTLKIQRTERGDSAVYLCASSSGLPLANEQFFGPGTRLTVL.

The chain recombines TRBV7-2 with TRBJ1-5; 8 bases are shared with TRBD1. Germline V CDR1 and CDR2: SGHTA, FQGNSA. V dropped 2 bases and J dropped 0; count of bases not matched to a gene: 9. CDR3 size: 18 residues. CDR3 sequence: CASSLYGQGPYSNQPQHF. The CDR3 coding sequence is TGTGCCAGCAGCTTATACGGACAGGGACCATATAGCAATCAGCCCCAGCATTTT. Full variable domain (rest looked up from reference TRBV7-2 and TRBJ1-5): GAGVSQSPSNKVTEKGKDVELRCDPISGHTALYWYRQSLGQGLEFLIYFQGNSAPDKSGLPSDRFSAERTGGSVSTLTIQRTQQEDSAVYLCASSLYGQGPYSNQPQHFGDGTRLSIL.

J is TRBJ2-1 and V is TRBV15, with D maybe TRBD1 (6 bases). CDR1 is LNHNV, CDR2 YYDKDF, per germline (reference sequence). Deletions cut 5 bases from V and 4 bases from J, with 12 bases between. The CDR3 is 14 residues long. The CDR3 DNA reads TGTGCCACCAGCTCTCGAGACAGGTACAATGAGCAGTTCTTC. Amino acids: CATSSRDRYNEQFF.

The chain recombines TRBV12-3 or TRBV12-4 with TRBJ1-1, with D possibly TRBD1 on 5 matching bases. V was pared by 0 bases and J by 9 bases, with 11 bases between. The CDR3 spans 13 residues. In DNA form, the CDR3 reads TGTGCCAGCAGTTTAGCAGGGGCCGCCCAAGCTTTCTTT. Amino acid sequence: CASSLAGAAQAFF.

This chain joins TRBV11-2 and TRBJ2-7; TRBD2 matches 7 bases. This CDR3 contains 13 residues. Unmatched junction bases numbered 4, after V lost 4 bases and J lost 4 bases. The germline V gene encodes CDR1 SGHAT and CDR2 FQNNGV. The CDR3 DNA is TGTGCCAGCAGCTGGACGGGAGGTTACGAGCAGTACTTC. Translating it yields CASSWTGGYEQYF.

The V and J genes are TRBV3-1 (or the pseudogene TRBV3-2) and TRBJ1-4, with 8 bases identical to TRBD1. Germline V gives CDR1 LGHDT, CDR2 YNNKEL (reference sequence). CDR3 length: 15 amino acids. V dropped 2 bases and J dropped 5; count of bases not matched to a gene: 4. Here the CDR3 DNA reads TGTGCCAGCAGCCAACCGGGACAGGACAATGAAAAACTGTTTTTT. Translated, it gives CASSQPGQDNEKLFF.

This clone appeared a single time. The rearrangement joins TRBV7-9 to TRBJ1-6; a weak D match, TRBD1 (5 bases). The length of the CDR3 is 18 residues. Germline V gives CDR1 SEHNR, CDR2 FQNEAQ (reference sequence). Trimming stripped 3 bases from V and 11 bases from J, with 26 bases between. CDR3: CASSFAPGGGNHGAPLHF. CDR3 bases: TGTGCCAGCAGCTTTGCCCCCGGTGGGGGGAACCACGGGGCACCCCTCCACTTT.

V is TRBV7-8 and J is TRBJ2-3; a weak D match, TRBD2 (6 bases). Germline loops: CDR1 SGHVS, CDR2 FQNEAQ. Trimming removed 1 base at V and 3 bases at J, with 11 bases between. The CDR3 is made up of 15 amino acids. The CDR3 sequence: CASSLESGSTDTQYF. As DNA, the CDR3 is TGTGCCAGCAGCTTAGAGAGCGGGTCAACAGATACGCAGTATTTT.

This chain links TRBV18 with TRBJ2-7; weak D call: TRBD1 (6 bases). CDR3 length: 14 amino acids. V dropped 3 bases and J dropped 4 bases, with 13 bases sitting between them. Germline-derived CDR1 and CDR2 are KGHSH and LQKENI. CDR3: CASSPPTGSYEQYF. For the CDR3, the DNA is TGTGCCAGCTCACCTCCGACAGGTTCGTACGAGCAGTACTTC.

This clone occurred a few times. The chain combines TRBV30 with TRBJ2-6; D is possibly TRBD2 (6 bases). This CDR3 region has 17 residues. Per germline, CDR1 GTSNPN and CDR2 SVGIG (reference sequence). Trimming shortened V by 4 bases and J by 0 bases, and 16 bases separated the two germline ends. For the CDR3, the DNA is TGTGCCTGGACGGGAGCCGGGCTCGGCTCTGGGGCCAACGTCCTGACTTTC. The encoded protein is CAWTGAGLGSGANVLTF.

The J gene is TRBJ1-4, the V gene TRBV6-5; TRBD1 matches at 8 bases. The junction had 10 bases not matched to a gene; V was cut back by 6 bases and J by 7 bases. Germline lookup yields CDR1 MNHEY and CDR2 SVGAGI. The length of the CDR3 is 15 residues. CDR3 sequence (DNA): TGTGCCAGCAGGGGTACGGGGACAGGCCGTGAAAAACTGTTTTTT. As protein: CASRGTGTGREKLFF.

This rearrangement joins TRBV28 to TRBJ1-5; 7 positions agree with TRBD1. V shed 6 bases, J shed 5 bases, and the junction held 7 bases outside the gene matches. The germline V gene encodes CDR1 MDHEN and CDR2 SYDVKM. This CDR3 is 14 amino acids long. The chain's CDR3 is CASRIQQGHQPQHF. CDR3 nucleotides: TGTGCCAGCAGAATTCAACAGGGGCATCAGCCCCAGCATTTT. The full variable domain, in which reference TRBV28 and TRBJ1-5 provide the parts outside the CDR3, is DVKVTQSSRYLVKRTGEKVFLECVQDMDHENMFWYRQDPGLGLRLIYFSYDVKMKEKGDIPEGYSVSREKKERFSLILESASTNQTSMYLCASRIQQGHQPQHFGDGTRLSIL.

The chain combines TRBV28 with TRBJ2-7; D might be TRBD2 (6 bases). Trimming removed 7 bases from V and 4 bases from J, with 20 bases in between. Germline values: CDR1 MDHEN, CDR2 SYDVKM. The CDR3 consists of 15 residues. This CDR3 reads CASTPTWGVGYEQYF. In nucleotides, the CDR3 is TGTGCCAGCACCCCAACTTGGGGGGTCGGGTACGAGCAGTACTTC.

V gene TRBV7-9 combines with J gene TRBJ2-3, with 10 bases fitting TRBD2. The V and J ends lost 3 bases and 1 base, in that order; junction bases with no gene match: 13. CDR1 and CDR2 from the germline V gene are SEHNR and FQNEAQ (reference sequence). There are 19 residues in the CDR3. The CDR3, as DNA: TGTGCCAGCAGCTTCCCTCTAGCGGGGGCGGCGATGGGCACAGATACGCAGTATTTT. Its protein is CASSFPLAGAAMGTDTQYF.

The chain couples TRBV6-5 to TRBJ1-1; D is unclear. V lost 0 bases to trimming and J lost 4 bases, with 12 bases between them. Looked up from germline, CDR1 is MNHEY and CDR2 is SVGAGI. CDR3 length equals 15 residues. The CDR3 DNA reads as TGTGCCAGCAGTTACTCTGGGCAGGCCGGCACTGAAGCTTTCTTT. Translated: CASSYSGQAGTEAFF.